The clone carrying this TCR beta chain was recorded many times. The record originates from a study of neurological immune-mediated disorders. The CDR3 consists of 12 residues. V dropped 2 bases and J dropped 5 bases, with 6 bases sitting between them. The V gene's germline CDR1 is SGHTA and CDR2 FQGNSA. Time point indicated: longitudinal time-point 3. PBMCs numbering 2 million and stored at -80 C yielded the unsorted libraries. TCRdb re-derived calls from the 5' RACE reads in MiXCR, one entry per CDR3 protein. The data contain more than 50,000 distinct CDR3 sequences, 7% to 9% of them singletons. The sequenced material came from PBMCs. The chain joins TRBV7-2 to TRBJ2-5; D gene uncertain. The clonotype was recovered from a woman aged 40 to 50 in good health. The CDR3 region is CASSLTVETQYF. The CDR3 DNA follows: TGTGCCAGCAGCTTAACGGTGGAGACCCAGTACTTC.